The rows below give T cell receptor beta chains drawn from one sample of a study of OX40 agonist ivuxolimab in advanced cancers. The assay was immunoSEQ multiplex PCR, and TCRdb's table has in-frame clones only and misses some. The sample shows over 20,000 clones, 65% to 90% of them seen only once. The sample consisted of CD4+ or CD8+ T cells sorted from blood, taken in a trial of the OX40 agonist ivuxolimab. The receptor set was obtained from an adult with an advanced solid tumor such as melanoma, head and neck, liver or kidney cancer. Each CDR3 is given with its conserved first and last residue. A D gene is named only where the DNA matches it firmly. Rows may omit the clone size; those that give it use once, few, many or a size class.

CASRPGVTGELFF	TGTGCCAGCAGACCAGGGGTCACCGGGGAGCTGTTTTTT	TRBV6-5	.	.	TRBJ2-2
CASSKITQGEQYF	TGTGCCAGCAGCAAAATAACTCAGGGCGAGCAGTACTTC	TRBV21-1	.	once	TRBJ2-7
CASGVSSTDTQYF	TGCGCCAGCGGCGTCTCTAGCACAGATACGCAGTATTTT	TRBV23-1	.	.	TRBJ2-3
CASSLSAGPNSGNTIYF	TGCGCCAGCAGCTTGAGTGCCGGGCCGAACTCTGGAAACACCATATATTTT	TRBV5-1	.	.	TRBJ1-3
CASSLAGGSGANVLTF	TGTGCCAGCAGCCTGGCAGGGGGATCTGGGGCCAACGTCCTGACTTTC	TRBV5-6	TRBD1	once	TRBJ2-6
CAWSKLAGYAGELFF	TGTGCCTGGAGTAAACTAGCGGGATACGCCGGGGAGCTGTTTTTT	TRBV30	TRBD2	.	TRBJ2-2
CSGGPTEAFF	TGCAGCGGCGGCCCCACTGAAGCTTTCTTT	TRBV29-1	.	few	TRBJ1-1
CASSTRPPWGEQYF	TGTGCCAGCAGTACTCGGCCACCCTGGGGCGAGCAGTACTTC	TRBV27	.	.	TRBJ2-7
CASSLVGSANVLTF	TGTGCCAGCAGCTTAGTCGGGTCGGCCAACGTCCTGACTTTC	TRBV7-2	.	medium-sized	TRBJ2-6
CSVRGGSNSGNTIYF	TGCAGCGTTCGAGGAGGCTCCAACTCTGGAAACACCATATATTTT	TRBV29-1	.	.	TRBJ1-3
CASSLGGAWNTGELFF	TGTGCCAGCAGTTTAGGGGGGGCTTGGAACACCGGGGAGCTGTTTTTT	TRBV27	.	.	TRBJ2-2
CASSEFPGLAGEGEQYF	TGCGCCAGCAGTGAGTTTCCGGGACTAGCGGGGGAGGGCGAGCAGTACTTC	TRBV10-2	TRBD2	once	TRBJ2-7
CASSYPVEDATNEKLFF	TGTGCCAGCAGTTACCCCGTGGAGGACGCAACTAATGAAAAACTGTTTTTT	TRBV6-7	.	once	TRBJ1-4
CASRGGQSYEQYF	TGTGCCAGCAGAGGGGGGCAATCCTACGAGCAGTACTTC	TRBV7-2	.	.	TRBJ2-7
CASSYQYEQYF	TGTGCCAGCAGCTATCAGTACGAGCAGTACTTC	TRBV11-3	.	.	TRBJ2-7
CASSTGRGSYNEQFF	TGTGCCAGTAGTACTGGGCGGGGATCCTACAATGAGCAGTTCTTC	TRBV19	.	.	TRBJ2-1
CASSFPGSGNQPQHF	TGTGCCAGCAGTTTTCCGGGTTCAGGCAATCAGCCCCAGCATTTT	TRBV28	.	.	TRBJ1-5
CASSRRDSGSSQYF	TGTGCCAGCAGCCGGCGGGACAGCGGGTCGTCCCAGTACTTC	TRBV27	.	.	TRBJ2-5
CASSFAVTGRTGELFF	TGTGCCAGCAGTTTTGCGGTCACAGGGCGCACCGGGGAGCTGTTTTTT	TRBV28	.	.	TRBJ2-2
CASSDEGGTGELFF	TGTGCCAGCAGTGACGAGGGCGGCACCGGGGAGCTGTTTTTT	TRBV6-4	.	.	TRBJ2-2
CASSQPTGSAGELFF	TGCGCCAGCAGCCAACCCACAGGGTCCGCCGGGGAGCTGTTTTTT	TRBV4-1	.	.	TRBJ2-2
CASRKAVQTYNEQFF	TGTGCCAGTAGAAAGGCGGTCCAAACCTACAATGAGCAGTTCTTC	TRBV19	.	once	TRBJ2-1
CASRPPGVYEQYF	TGTGCCAGCAGACCCCCAGGGGTTTACGAGCAGTACTTC	TRBV6-6	.	.	TRBJ2-7
CASSQDWALAQPQHF	TGCGCCAGCAGCCAAGATTGGGCATTAGCTCAGCCCCAGCATTTT	TRBV4-3	.	.	TRBJ1-5
CASSQDGVYAGNEQFF	TGCGCCAGCAGCCAAGATGGCGTCTACGCGGGGAATGAGCAGTTCTTC	TRBV4-3	.	.	TRBJ2-1
CASSHVGDEQFF	TGTGCCAGCAGCCACGTAGGGGATGAGCAGTTCTTC	TRBV11-1	.	.	TRBJ2-1
CATSRVTGGGDSYEQYF	TGTGCCACCAGCAGAGTGACAGGGGGTGGAGACTCCTACGAGCAGTACTTC	TRBV15	TRBD1	.	TRBJ2-7
CASAYREGEKLFF	TGTGCCAGCGCATACAGGGAAGGTGAAAAACTGTTTTTT	TRBV6-4	.	.	TRBJ1-4
CAIRSSDRSTDTQYF	TGTGCCATCAGGTCGTCGGACCGTAGCACAGATACGCAGTATTTT	TRBV10-3	.	.	TRBJ2-3
CASSSGTSGRGLQFF	TGTGCCAGCAGCTCCGGGACTAGCGGGAGGGGGCTGCAGTTCTTC	TRBV7-3	TRBD2	.	TRBJ2-1
CASSPRTGGTEAFF	TGTGCCAGCAGCCCTCGGACAGGGGGCACTGAAGCTTTCTTT	TRBV4-2	TRBD1	once	TRBJ1-1
CASSEAGAYTEAFF	TGTGCCAGCAGTGAGGCGGGGGCGTATACTGAAGCTTTCTTT	TRBV6-1	.	.	TRBJ1-1
CASSYYAGSRSYEQYF	TGTGCCAGCAGTTACTACGCGGGCTCCAGATCCTACGAGCAGTACTTC	TRBV6-5	.	once	TRBJ2-7
CASSQLWMSGTSGSEQFF	TGTGCCAGCAGCCAACTCTGGATGAGCGGGACTAGCGGGAGTGAGCAGTTCTTC	TRBV4-2	TRBD2	.	TRBJ2-1
CSATRETGAFF	TGCAGTGCCACTAGGGAGACAGGGGCTTTCTTT	TRBV20-1	TRBD1	few	TRBJ1-1
CASGWGGRETQYF	TGTGCCAGTGGATGGGGGGGACGAGAGACCCAGTACTTC	TRBV19	TRBD2	.	TRBJ2-5
CASSISSGGTDTQYF	TGTGCCAGTAGTATATCCAGCGGGGGCACAGATACGCAGTATTTT	TRBV19	TRBD2	few	TRBJ2-3
CASSPTEETQYF	TGTGCCAGCTCACCGACAGAAGAGACCCAGTACTTC	TRBV18	.	.	TRBJ2-5
CASSFGRDGGLELYNEQFF	TGTGCCAGCAGCTTTGGACGAGATGGGGGGCTCGAGTTATACAATGAGCAGTTCTTC	TRBV5-6	.	.	TRBJ2-1
CATSRESGSFTGELFF	TGTGCCACCAGCAGGGAAAGCGGGAGTTTCACCGGGGAGCTGTTTTTT	TRBV15	TRBD2	.	TRBJ2-2
CASSPSSGVRETQYF	TGTGCCAGCAGCCCCTCTAGCGGAGTTCGAGAGACCCAGTACTTC	TRBV9	TRBD2	.	TRBJ2-5
CASSRTSVGNEQFF	TGTGCCAGCAGCAGGACTAGCGTTGGCAATGAGCAGTTCTTC	TRBV5-5	TRBD2	.	TRBJ2-1
CASSYTANSNQPQHF	TGTGCCAGCAGTTACACGGCCAATAGCAATCAGCCCCAGCATTTT	TRBV6-5	.	.	TRBJ1-5
CASRSGTEAFF	TGTGCCAGTAGGTCGGGGACAGAAGCTTTCTTT	TRBV19	.	.	TRBJ1-1
CATNAPEQGHTEAFF	TGTGCCACCAACGCCCCCGAACAGGGCCACACTGAAGCTTTCTTT	TRBV5-4	.	.	TRBJ1-1
CASSLGTSAYNEQFF	TGTGCCAGCAGCCTCGGGACTAGCGCTTACAATGAGCAGTTCTTC	TRBV7-2	TRBD2	.	TRBJ2-1
CASSQSGSNYGYTF	TGTGCCAGCAGCCAGTCGGGCTCTAACTATGGCTACACCTTC	TRBV11-3	.	.	TRBJ1-2
CASSESGEGYGYTF	TGCGCCAGCAGTGAGTCGGGGGAGGGTTATGGCTACACCTTC	TRBV10-2	.	.	TRBJ1-2